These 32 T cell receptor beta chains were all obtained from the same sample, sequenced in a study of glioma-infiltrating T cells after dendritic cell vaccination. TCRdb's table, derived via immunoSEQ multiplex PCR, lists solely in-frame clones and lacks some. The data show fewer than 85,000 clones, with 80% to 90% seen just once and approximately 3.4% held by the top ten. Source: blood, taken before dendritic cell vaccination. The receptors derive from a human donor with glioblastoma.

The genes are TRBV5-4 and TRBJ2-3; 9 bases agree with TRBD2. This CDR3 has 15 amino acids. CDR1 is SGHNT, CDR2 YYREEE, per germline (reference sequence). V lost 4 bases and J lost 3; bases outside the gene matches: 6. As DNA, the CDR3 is TGTGCCAGCAGCCCTTTAGCGGGAGTAACAGATACGCAGTATTTT. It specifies CASSPLAGVTDTQYF.

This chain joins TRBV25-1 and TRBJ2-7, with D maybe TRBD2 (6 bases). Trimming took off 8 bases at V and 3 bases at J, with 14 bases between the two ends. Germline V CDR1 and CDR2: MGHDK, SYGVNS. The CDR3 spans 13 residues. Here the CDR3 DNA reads TGTGCCAGCCAAAGGAGGGACGGCTACGAGCAGTACTTC. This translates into CASQRRDGYEQYF.

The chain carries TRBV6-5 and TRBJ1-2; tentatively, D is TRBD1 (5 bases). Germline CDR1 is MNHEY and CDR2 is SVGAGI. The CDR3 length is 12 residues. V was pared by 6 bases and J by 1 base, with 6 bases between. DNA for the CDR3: TGTGCCAGCAGAGACAGTAACTATGGCTACACCTTC. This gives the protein CASRDSNYGYTF.

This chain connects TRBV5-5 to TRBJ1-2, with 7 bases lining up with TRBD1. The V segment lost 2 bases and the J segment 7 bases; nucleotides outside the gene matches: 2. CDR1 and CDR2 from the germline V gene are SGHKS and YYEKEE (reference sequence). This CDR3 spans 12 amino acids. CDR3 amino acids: CASSFNRGGYTF. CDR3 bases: TGTGCCAGCAGCTTTAACAGGGGTGGCTACACCTTC.

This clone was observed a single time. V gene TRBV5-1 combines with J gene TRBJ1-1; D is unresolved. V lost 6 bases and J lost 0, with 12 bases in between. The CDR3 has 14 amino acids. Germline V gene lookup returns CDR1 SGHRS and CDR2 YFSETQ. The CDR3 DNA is TGCGCCAGCAACCCTTCAGCGATGAACACTGAAGCTTTCTTT. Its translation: CASNPSAMNTEAFF.

The CDR3 loop is CASNGGGTSTDTQYF. The CDR3, as DNA: TGTGCCAGCAATGGGGGGGGTACGAGCACAGATACGCAGTATTTT. The rearrangement joins TRBV5-4 to TRBJ2-3; 7 positions match TRBD2. V gave up 6 bases and J gave up 0 bases; unmatched junction bases: 7. The CDR3 is 15 amino acids. Per the germline V gene, CDR1 is SGHNT and CDR2 is YYREEE (reference sequence).

CDR3 protein: CASSQRGARQDYGYTF. The CDR3 coding sequence is TGTGCCAGCAGTCAGAGGGGTGCCCGACAGGACTATGGCTACACCTTC. The chain has TRBV2 and TRBJ1-2; maybe TRBD1 (6 bases). The CDR3 runs to 16 residues. Germline V gene data show CDR1 as SNHLY and CDR2 as FYNNEI. Trimming removed 5 bases from V and 3 bases from J, with 19 bases in between.

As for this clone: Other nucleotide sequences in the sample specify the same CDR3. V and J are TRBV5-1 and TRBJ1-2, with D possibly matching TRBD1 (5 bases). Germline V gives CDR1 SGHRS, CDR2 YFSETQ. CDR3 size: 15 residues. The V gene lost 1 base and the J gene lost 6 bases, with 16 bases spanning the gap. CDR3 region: CASSLLAGYSDGYTF. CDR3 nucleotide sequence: TGCGCCAGCAGCTTGTTGGCAGGGTACAGTGATGGCTACACCTTC. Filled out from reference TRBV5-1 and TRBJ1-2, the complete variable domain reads KAGVTQTPRYLIKTRGQQVTLSCSPISGHRSVSWYQQTPGQGLQFLFEYFSETQRNKGNFPGRFSGRQFSNSRSEMNVSTLELGDSALYLCASSLLAGYSDGYTFGSGTRLTVV.

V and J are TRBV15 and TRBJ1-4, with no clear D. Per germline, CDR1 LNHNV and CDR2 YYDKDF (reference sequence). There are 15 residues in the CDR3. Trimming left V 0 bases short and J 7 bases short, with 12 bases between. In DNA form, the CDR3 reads TGTGCCACCAGCAGAGATGGGCTGAATGTTGAAAAACTGTTTTTT. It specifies CATSRDGLNVEKLFF.

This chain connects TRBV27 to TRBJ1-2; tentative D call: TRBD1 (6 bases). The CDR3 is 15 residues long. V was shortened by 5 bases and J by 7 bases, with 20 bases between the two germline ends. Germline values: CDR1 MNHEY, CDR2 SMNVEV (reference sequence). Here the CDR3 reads CASSPSSGGLSGYTF. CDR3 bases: TGTGCCAGCAGTCCGTCGAGCGGGGGCCTGAGTGGCTACACCTTC.

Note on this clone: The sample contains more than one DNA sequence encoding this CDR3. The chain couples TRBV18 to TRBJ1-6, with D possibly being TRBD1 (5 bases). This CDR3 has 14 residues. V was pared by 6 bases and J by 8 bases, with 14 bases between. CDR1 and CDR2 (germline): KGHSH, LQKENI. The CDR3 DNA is TGTGCCAGCTCCCGGGAACCGGGGGATTCACCCCTCCACTTT. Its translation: CASSREPGDSPLHF.

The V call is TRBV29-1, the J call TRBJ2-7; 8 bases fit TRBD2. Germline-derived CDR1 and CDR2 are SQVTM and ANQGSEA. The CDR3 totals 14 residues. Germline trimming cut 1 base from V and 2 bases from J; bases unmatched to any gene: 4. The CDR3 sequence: CSVEGDSGAYEQYF. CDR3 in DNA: TGCAGCGTTGAAGGTGATAGCGGGGCCTACGAGCAGTACTTC.

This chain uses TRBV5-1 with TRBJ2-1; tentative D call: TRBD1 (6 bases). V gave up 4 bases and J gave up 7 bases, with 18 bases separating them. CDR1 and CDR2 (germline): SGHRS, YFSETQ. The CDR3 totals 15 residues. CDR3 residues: CASSTPGRGRNEQFF. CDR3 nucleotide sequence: TGCGCCAGCAGCACCCCGGGCAGGGGAAGGAATGAGCAGTTCTTC.

CDR3 region: CASSAAGHLYGYTF. The CDR3 DNA sequence: TGTGCCAGCAGTGCCGCTGGACACCTCTATGGCTACACCTTC. This sequence joins TRBV2 and TRBJ1-2; tentative D call: TRBD1 (5 bases). This CDR3 region has 14 residues. The germline gives CDR1 SNHLY, CDR2 FYNNEI. Trimming cost V 4 bases and J 4 bases, with 13 bases left between them.

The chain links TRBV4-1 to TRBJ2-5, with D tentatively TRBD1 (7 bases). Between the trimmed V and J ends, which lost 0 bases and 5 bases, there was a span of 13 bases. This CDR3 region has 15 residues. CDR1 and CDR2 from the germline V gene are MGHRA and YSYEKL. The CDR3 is CASSQDGGGEETQYF. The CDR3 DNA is TGCGCCAGCAGCCAAGATGGAGGGGGCGAGGAGACCCAGTACTTC.

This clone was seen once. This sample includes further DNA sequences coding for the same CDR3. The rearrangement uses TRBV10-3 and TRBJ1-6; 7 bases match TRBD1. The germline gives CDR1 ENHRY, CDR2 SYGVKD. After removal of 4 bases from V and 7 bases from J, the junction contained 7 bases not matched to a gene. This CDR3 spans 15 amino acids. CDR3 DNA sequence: TGTGCCATCAGTGGGGACAGAGCCCACAATTCACCCCTCCACTTT. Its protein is CAISGDRAHNSPLHF.

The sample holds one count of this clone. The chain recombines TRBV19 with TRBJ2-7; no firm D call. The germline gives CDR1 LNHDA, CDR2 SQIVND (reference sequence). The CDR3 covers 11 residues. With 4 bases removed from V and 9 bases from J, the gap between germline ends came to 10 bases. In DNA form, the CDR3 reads TGTGCCAGTAGTACTACTACGAGGCAGTACTTC. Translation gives CASSTTTRQYF.

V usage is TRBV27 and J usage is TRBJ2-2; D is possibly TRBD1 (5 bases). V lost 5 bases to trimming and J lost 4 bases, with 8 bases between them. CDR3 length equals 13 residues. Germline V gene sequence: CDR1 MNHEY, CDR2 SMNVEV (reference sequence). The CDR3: CASSKDSTGELFF. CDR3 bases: TGTGCCAGCAGTAAAGACAGCACCGGGGAGCTGTTTTTT.

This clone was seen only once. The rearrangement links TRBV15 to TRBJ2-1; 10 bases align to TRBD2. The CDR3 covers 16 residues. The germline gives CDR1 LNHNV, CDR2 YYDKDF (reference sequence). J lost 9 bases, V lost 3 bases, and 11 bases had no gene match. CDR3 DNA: TGTGCCACCAGCAGGCCGGCTAGCGGGGGTCGGCTTGAGCAGTTCTTC. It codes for CATSRPASGGRLEQFF.

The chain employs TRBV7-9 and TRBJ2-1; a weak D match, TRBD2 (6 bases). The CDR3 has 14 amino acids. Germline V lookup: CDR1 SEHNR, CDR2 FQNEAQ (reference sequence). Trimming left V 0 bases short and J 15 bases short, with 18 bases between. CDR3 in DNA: TGTGCCAGCAGCTTAGCGGGCGGGGACCACACGGGGTTCTTC. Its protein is CASSLAGGDHTGFF.

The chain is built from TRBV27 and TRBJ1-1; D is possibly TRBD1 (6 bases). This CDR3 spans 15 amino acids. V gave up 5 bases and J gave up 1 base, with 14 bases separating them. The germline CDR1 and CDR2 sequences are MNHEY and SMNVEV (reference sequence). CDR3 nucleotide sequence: TGTGCCAGCAGTCCACCGACAGGACGGAACACTGAAGCTTTCTTT. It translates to CASSPPTGRNTEAFF.

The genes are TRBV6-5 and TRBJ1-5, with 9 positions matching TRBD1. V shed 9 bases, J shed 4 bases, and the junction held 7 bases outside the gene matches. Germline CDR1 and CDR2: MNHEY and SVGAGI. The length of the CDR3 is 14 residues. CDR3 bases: TGTGCCAGTGGGCGGGACAGGGAGAATCAGCCCCAGCATTTT. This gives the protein CASGRDRENQPQHF.

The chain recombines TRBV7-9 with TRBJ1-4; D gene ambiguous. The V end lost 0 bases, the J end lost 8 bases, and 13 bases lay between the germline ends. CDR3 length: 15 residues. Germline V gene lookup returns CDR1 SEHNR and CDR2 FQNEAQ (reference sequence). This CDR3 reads CASSLATDPFEKLFF. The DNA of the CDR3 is TGTGCCAGCAGCTTAGCTACAGACCCTTTCGAAAAACTGTTTTTT.

The CDR3: CASGERTGRTEAFF. DNA of the CDR3: TGTGCCAGCGGGGAACGGACAGGGCGCACTGAAGCTTTCTTT. The chain recombines TRBV2 with TRBJ1-1; 8 bases align to TRBD1. Germline CDR1 and CDR2: SNHLY and FYNNEI. This CDR3 comprises 14 residues. The V gene end was trimmed by 8 bases and the J gene end by 4 bases; junction bases not matched to a gene: 9.

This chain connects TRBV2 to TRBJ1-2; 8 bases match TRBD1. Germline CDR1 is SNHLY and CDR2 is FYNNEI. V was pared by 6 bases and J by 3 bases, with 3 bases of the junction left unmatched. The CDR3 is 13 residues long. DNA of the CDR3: TGTGCCAGCAGGCAGGGGGCGGACTATGGCTACACCTTC. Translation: CASRQGADYGYTF.

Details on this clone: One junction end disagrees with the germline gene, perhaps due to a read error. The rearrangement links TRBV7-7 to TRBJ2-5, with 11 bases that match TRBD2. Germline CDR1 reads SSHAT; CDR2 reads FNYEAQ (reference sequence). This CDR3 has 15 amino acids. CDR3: CASSDGTSGQGKQYF. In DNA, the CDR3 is TGTGCTAGCAGCGACGGGACTAGCGGACAGGGCAAGCAGTACTTC. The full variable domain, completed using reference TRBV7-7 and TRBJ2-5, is GAGVSQSPRYKVTKRGQDVTLRCDPISSHATLYWYQQALGQGPEFLTYFNYEAQPDKSGLPSDRFSAERPEGSISTLTIQRTEQRDSAMYRCASSDGTSGQGKQYFGPGTRLLVL.

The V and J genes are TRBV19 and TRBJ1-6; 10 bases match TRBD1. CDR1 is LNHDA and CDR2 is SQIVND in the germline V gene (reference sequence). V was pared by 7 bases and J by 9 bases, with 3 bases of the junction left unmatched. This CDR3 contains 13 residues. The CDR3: CASTDRGGSPLHF. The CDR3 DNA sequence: TGTGCCAGTACGGACAGGGGGGGTTCACCCCTCCACTTT.

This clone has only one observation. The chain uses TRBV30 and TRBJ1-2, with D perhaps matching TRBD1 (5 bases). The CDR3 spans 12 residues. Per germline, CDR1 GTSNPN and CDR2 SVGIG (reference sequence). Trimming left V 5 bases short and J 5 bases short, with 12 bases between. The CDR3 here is CAWAGEGYGYTF. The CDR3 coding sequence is TGTGCCTGGGCGGGGGAGGGTTATGGCTACACCTTC.

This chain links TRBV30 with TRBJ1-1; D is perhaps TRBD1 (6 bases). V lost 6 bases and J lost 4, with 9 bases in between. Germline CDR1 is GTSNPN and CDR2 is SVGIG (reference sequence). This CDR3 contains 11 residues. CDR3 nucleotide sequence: TGTGCCTGCACAGGGCGCACTGAAGCTTTCTTT. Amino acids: CACTGRTEAFF.

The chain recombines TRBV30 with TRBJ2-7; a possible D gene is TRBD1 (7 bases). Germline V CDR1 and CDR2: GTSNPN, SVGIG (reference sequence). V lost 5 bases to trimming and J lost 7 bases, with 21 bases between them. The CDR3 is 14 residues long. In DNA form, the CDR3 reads TGTGCCTGGGCTCTCCTCAGGGGGGCAAAAGAGCAGTACTTC. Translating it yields CAWALLRGAKEQYF.

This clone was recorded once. The CDR3: CASSAGLSSYEQYF. CDR3 coding DNA: TGTGCCTCCAGCGCAGGGTTAAGCTCCTACGAGCAGTACTTC. The chain uses TRBV19 and TRBJ2-7, with D perhaps matching TRBD1 (5 bases). Germline V gene lookup returns CDR1 LNHDA and CDR2 SQIVND (reference sequence). V gave up 11 bases and J gave up 0 bases, with 17 bases separating them. The CDR3 contains 14 residues. The full variable domain, its missing parts supplied by reference TRBV19 and TRBJ2-7, is DGGITQSPKYLFRKEGQNVTLSCEQNLNHDAMYWYRQDPGQGLRLIYYSQIVNDFQKGDIAEGYSVSREKKESFPLTVTSAQKNPTAFYLCASSAGLSSYEQYFGPGTRLTVT.

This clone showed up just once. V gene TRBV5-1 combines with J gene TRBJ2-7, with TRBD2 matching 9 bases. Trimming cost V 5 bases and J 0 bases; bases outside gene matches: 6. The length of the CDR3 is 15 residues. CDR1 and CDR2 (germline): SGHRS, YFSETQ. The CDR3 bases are TGCGCCAGCAGAGGAAGCGGGGGGTTCTCCTACGAGCAGTACTTC. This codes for CASRGSGGFSYEQYF.